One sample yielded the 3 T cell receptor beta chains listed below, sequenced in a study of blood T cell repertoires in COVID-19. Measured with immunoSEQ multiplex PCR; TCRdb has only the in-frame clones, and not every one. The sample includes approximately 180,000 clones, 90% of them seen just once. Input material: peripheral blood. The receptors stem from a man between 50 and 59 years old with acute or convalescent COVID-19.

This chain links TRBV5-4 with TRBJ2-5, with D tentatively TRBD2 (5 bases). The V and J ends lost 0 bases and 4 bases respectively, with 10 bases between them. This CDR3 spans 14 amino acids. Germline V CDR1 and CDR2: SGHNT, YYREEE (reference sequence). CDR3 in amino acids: CASSLASGGETQYF. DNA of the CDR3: TGTGCCAGCAGCTTGGCGAGCGGAGGAGAGACCCAGTACTTC.

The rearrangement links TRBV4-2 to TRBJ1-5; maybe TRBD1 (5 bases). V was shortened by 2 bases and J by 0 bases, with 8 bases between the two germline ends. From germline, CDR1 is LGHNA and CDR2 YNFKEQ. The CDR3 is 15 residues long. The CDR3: CASSQPGGSNQPQHF. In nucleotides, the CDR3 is TGTGCCAGCAGCCAACCGGGGGGTAGCAATCAGCCCCAGCATTTT.

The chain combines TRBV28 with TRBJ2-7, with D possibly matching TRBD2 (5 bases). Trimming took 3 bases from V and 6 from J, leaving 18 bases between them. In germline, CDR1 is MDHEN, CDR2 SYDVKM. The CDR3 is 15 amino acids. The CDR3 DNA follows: TGTGCCAGCAGTTTGATGGGTATAATCGCGGGCGAGCAGTACTTC. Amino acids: CASSLMGIIAGEQYF.